This TCR beta chain comes out of a study of Graves' ophthalmopathy and Graves' hyperthyroidism. Of note for this clonotype: No antigen is known for it.

Beta-chain TCR CDR3 regions were amplified from RNA transcripts. The authors performed first-round RT-PCR with HTBI primers and then a second-round multiplex PCR. Via MiXCR, TCRdb re-called the multiplex PCR reads, giving one row per CDR3 protein. The sample gives roughly 170,000 distinct CDR3 sequences, 30% to 45% of which show up once; about 9.5% is in the top ten. Uncontrolled infections, pregnancy, lactation or other autoimmune diseases led to patient exclusion. General study findings and limits: A majority of expanded thyroid clonotypes exceeding 0.001 frequency were likewise present in blood. Ophthalmopathy progression predictions by the model showed roughly 77% specificity and roughly 71% sensitivity.

The CDR3 is 13 amino acids. The V gene's germline CDR1 is SQVTM and CDR2 ANQGSEA. Trimming shortened V by 3 bases and J by 4 bases, and 12 bases separated the two germline ends. The clonotype was recovered from a man aged 30-40 years with Graves' ophthalmopathy. The sequenced sample consisted of peripheral blood. J is TRBJ1-1 and V is TRBV29-1; tentatively, D is TRBD1 (6 bases). The CDR3 bases are TGCAGCGTTGATGCAGGACAGAGCACTGAAGCTTTCTTT. Its translation is CSVDAGQSTEAFF.